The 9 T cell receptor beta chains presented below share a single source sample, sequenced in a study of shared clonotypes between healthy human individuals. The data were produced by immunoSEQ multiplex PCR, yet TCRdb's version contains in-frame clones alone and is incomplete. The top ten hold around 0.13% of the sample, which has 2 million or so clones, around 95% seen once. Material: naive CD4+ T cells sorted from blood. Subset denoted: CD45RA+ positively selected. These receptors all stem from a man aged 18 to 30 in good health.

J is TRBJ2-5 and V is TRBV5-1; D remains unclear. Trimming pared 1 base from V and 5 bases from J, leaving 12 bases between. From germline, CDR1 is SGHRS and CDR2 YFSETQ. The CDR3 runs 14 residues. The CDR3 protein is CASSLHPGLETQYF. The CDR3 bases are TGCGCCAGCAGCTTGCATCCGGGTCTGGAGACCCAGTACTTC. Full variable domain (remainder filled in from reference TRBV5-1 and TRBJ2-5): KAGVTQTPRYLIKTRGQQVTLSCSPISGHRSVSWYQQTPGQGLQFLFEYFSETQRNKGNFPGRFSGRQFSNSRSEMNVSTLELGDSALYLCASSLHPGLETQYFGPGTRLLVL.

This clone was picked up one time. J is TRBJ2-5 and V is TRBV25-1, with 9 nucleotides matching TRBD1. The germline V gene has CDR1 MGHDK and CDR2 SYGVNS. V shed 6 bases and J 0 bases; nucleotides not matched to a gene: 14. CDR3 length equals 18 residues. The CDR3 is CASSPGWGQGIYQETQYF. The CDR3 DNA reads TGTGCCAGCAGCCCCGGTTGGGGACAGGGAATTTACCAAGAGACCCAGTACTTC. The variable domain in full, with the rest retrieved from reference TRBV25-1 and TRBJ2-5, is EADIYQTPRYLVIGTGKKITLECSQTMGHDKMYWYQQDPGMELHLIHYSYGVNSTEKGDLSSESTVSRIRTEHFPLTLESARPSHTSQYLCASSPGWGQGIYQETQYFGPGTRLLVL.

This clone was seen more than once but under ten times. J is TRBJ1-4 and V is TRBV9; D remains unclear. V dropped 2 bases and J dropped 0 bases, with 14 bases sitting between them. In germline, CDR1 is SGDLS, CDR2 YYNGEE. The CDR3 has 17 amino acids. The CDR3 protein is CASSVGSGSATNEKLFF. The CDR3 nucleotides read TGTGCCAGCAGCGTGGGGAGCGGAAGTGCAACTAATGAAAAACTGTTTTTT.

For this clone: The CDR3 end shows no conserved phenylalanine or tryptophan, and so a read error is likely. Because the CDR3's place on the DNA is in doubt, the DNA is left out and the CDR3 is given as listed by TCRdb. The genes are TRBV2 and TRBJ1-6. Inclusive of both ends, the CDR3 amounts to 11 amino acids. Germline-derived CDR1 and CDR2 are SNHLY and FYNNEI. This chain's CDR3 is CASSPDGPPVL.

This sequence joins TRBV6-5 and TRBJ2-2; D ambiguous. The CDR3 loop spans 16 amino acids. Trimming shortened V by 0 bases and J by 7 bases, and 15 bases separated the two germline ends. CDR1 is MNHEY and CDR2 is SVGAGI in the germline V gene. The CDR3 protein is CASSYSSGFGRGELFF. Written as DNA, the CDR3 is TGTGCCAGCAGTTACTCATCCGGTTTTGGACGCGGGGAGCTGTTTTTT.

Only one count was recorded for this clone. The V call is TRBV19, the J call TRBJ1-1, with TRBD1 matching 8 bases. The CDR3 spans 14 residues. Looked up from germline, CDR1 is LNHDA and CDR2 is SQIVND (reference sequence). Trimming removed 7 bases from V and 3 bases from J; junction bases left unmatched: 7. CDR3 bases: TGTGCCAGTACTACGACAGGGGAGGACACTGAAGCTTTCTTT. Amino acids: CASTTTGEDTEAFF.

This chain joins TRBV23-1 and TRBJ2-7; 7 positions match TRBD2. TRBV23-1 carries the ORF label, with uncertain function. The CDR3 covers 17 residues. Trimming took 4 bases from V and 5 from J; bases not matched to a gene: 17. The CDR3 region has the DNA TGCGCCAGCAGTCTCTCTCCGCTTTTGGGAGGGGAGAACGAGCAGTACTTC. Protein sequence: CASSLSPLLGGENEQYF.

The CDR3 coding sequence is TGTGCCAGCAGCTCCCATAGAGAGACCCAGTACTTC. As protein: CASSSHRETQYF. The rearrangement joins TRBV11-2 to TRBJ2-5; no clear D gene. V lost 4 bases to trimming and J lost 4 bases, with 7 bases between them. This CDR3 contains 12 residues. CDR1 SGHAT and CDR2 FQNNGV come from the germline V gene.

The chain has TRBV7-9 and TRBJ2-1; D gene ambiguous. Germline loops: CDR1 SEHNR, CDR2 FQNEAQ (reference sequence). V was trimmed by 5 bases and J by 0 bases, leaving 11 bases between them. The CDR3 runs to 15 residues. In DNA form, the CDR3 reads TGTGCCAGCAGCGAAAGGTCCAGCTCCTACAATGAGCAGTTCTTC. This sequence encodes CASSERSSSYNEQFF.